This T cell receptor (beta chain) was retrieved from a study of T cell responses to AZD1222 COVID-19 vaccine. Findings and limits, study-wide: Baseline seropositives among AZD1222 recipients totaled only five or six. The donor group comprised mostly white British people and more females; the analysis possibly underestimated clonal diversity. Regions left unmutated in variants are reportedly the target of nearly half of spike-specific TCRs. Without day 14 samples, only post-peak T cell repertoires were studied.

With regard to this clone: Its antigen is not identified.

The CDR3 totals 18 residues. Clones were read by immunoSEQ multiplex PCR, and TCRdb kept only the in-frame ones, dropping some. The repertoire includes tens of thousands of clones, around nine tenths of them detected once, and less than 9% sits in the top ten. The receptor was isolated from an adult who received the AZD1222 COVID-19 vaccine. This sample comprised peripheral blood, obtained 28 days after the second AZD1222 dose. The chain carries TRBV21-1 and TRBJ1-5; the table calls TRBD1, which could not be checked here. TRBV21-1 is tagged as a pseudogene. The CDR3 DNA sequence: TGTGCCAGCAGTCCCGACAGGGCCCCAATTAAAGCCAATCAGCCCCAGCATTTT. This codes for CASSPDRAPIKANQPQHF.